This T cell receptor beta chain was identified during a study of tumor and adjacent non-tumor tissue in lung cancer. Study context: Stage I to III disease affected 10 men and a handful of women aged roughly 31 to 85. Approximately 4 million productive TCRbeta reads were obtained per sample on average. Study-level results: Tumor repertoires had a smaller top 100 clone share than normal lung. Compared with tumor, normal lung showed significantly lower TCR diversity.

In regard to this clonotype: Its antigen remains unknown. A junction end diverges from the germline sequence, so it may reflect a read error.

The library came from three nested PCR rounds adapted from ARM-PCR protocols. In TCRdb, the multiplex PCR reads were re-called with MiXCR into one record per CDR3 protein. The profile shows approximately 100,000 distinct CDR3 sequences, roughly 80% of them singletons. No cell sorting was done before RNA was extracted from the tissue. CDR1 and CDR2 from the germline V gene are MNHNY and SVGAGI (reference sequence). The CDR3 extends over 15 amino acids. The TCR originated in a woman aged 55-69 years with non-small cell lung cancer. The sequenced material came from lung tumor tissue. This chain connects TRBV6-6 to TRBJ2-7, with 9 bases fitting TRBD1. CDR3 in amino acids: CASSHQTGGDCEQYF. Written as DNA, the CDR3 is TGTGCGAGCAGCCACCAGACAGGGGGAGACTGCGAGCAGTACTTC.